This T cell receptor (beta chain) was sequenced during a study of CD8+ T cells in alopecia areata. On the study more broadly: Using the percentage of affected scalp area, treated patients' severity was scored.

Once RNA had been extracted, it was reverse transcribed into cDNA to act as the sequencing template. The assay was immunoSEQ multiplex PCR, and TCRdb's table has in-frame clones only and misses some. The sample has 4,300 or so clones, over 65% seen once. Trimming stripped 2 bases from V and 1 base from J, with 11 bases between. In germline, CDR1 is SNHLY, CDR2 FYNNEI. The CDR3 is made up of 15 amino acids. The treatment here: oral pan-JAK inhibitor, 5-10 mg twice daily. Lesional scalp punch biopsies and peripheral blood came from alopecia areata patients. Sample: skin, taken at week 24, from a patient treated with tofacitinib. The source is a human donor with alopecia areata. The chain joins TRBV2 to TRBJ1-1; D call uncertain. CDR3 region: CASSERGRGNTEAFF. The DNA of the CDR3 is TGTGCCAGCAGTGAAAGAGGGCGCGGGAACACTGAAGCTTTCTTT.